This T cell receptor beta chain was captured by sequencing in a study of cytomegalovirus exposure and HLA in healthy donors. PCR amplification relied on 60 Vbeta primers (plus 13 Jbeta primers). The table came from immunoSEQ multiplex PCR; TCRdb's copy has only in-frame clones and leaves some out. The data hold fewer than 150,000 clones, with around 81% observed a single time. Germline assignment: CDR1 MNHEY and CDR2 SVGAGI. The CDR3 loop spans 16 amino acids. V dropped 0 bases and J dropped 4; count of bases not matched to a gene: 0. The sequenced sample consisted of PBMCs. This TCR was sampled from a man aged 35 to 55 in good health and CMV-seropositive. The J gene is TRBJ2-3, the V gene TRBV6-5, with 14 nucleotides matching TRBD2. The CDR3, as DNA: TGTGCCAGCAGTTACTCGACTAGCGGGAGGGCAGATACGCAGTATTTT. Residues: CASSYSTSGRADTQYF.